This T cell receptor (beta chain) was obtained from a study of OX40 agonist ivuxolimab in advanced cancers. Regarding the study as a whole: Average numbers of expanded clones were greater in CD8+ T cells than in CD4+. At 0.1 to 3.0 mg/kg, CD4+ and CD8+ blood T cells expanded clonally by week 6.

This table comes from immunoSEQ multiplex PCR, and its TCRdb copy is limited to in-frame clones, with some not included. This sample yields about 80,000 clones, of which around 85% are seen a single time; under 2% belongs to the top ten. Comments on this clone: Its specificity is not known.

The receptor comes from an adult with an advanced solid tumor such as melanoma, head and neck, liver or kidney cancer. Material: CD4+ or CD8+ T cells sorted from blood, obtained in a trial of the OX40 agonist ivuxolimab.

The CDR3 is CASSPGQEYGYTF. The CDR3 DNA reads as TGTGCCAGTAGTCCCGGACAGGAATATGGCTACACCTTC. The chain has TRBV19 and TRBJ1-2; TRBD1 aligns across 7 bases. Germline values: CDR1 LNHDA, CDR2 SQIVND (reference sequence). V lost 5 bases and J lost 5; bases outside the gene matches: 5. This CDR3 region has 13 residues.